One sample yielded the 15 T cell receptor beta chains listed below, sequenced in a study of blood T cell repertoires in COVID-19. Libraries were prepared by immunoSEQ multiplex PCR; TCRdb keeps only in-frame clonotypes and omits some of them. This table has under 300,000 clones, 88% appearing once. What was sequenced was peripheral blood. The receptor source for this set is a woman aged 40 to 50 who had recovered from COVID-19.

The chain recombines TRBV30 with TRBJ2-3; 9 positions match TRBD2. The CDR3 sequence is 15 residues long. V shed 0 bases and J 4 bases; nucleotides not matched to a gene: 5. Germline V gene lookup returns CDR1 GTSNPN and CDR2 SVGIG (reference sequence). CDR3 DNA sequence: TGTGCCTGGAGTGTGGGCGGGAGGGACGCAGATACGCAGTATTTT. It specifies CAWSVGGRDADTQYF.

This clone is a singleton in its sample. This chain uses TRBV5-1 with TRBJ1-2, with D possibly TRBD1 on 5 matching bases. Germline CDR1 SGHRS, CDR2 YFSETQ. Trimming took off 0 bases at V and 6 bases at J, with 12 bases between the two ends. CDR3 size: 14 residues. CDR3 in amino acids: CASSLGQPRDGYTF. CDR3 DNA sequence: TGCGCCAGCAGCTTGGGCCAGCCCAGGGATGGCTACACCTTC.

V and J are TRBV27 and TRBJ1-1, with no clear D. The CDR3 totals 13 residues. Germline-derived CDR1 and CDR2 are MNHEY and SMNVEV (reference sequence). Trimming cost V 5 bases and J 10 bases, with 17 bases left between them. For the CDR3, the DNA is TGTGCCAGCAGTCCCCGTGACCCCCGGGGAGCTTTCTTT. It specifies CASSPRDPRGAFF.

The chain uses TRBV7-8 and TRBJ2-7, with TRBD2 matching over 9 bases. This CDR3 contains 15 residues. Germline loops: CDR1 SGHVS, CDR2 FQNEAQ. J gave up 2 bases and V 6 bases, and 8 bases lay outside the gene matches. CDR3 in DNA: TGTGCCAGCAGTAGAGGACTAGCGACCACCTACGAGCAGTACTTC. Translation: CASSRGLATTYEQYF.

The V and J genes are TRBV9 and TRBJ2-3; 10 nucleotides match TRBD2. The V gene end was trimmed by 4 bases and the J gene end by 2 bases; junction bases not matched to a gene: 7. Germline CDR1 and CDR2: SGDLS and YYNGEE. The CDR3 contains 16 residues. CDR3 region: CASSPGLAVNTDTQYF. As DNA, the CDR3 is TGTGCCAGCAGCCCCGGACTAGCGGTAAACACAGATACGCAGTATTTT.

A single count supports this clone. The gene calls are TRBV6-1 and TRBJ1-1, with 7 bases identical to TRBD1. Per germline, CDR1 MNHNS and CDR2 SASEGT. This CDR3 region has 15 residues. The V gene end was trimmed by 2 bases and the J gene end by 4 bases; junction bases not matched to a gene: 7. The CDR3 coding sequence is TGTGCCAGCAGTGAAAGGGTCAGGGGGGCCACTGAAGCTTTCTTT. This encodes CASSERVRGATEAFF.

The V and J genes are TRBV30 and TRBJ1-6, with TRBD1 matching over 8 bases. CDR3 length: 15 residues. J lost 12 bases, V lost 3 bases, and 13 bases had no gene match. Germline V gene sequence: CDR1 GTSNPN, CDR2 SVGIG (reference sequence). CDR3 in amino acids: CAWSRGRTGSQPLHF. DNA for the CDR3: TGTGCCTGGAGCCGGGGCAGGACAGGGTCTCAACCCCTCCACTTT.

This clone showed up just once. The gene calls are TRBV28 and TRBJ2-3; D unclear. Trimming took off 6 bases at V and 1 base at J, with 8 bases between the two ends. The V gene's germline CDR1 is MDHEN and CDR2 SYDVKM. The CDR3 runs 13 residues. DNA for the CDR3: TGTGCCAGCAGCCGACGGGGCACAGATACGCAGTATTTT. Protein sequence: CASSRRGTDTQYF.

This clone has a single count. V usage is TRBV7-2 and J usage is TRBJ1-2, with a possible D match to TRBD1 (5 bases). The CDR3 contains 15 residues. The germline V gene has CDR1 SGHTA and CDR2 FQGNSA. V was trimmed by 1 base and J by 7 bases, leaving 16 bases between them. In DNA, the CDR3 is TGTGCCAGCAGCTTAGAGCTCGGGGGTCTGGGTGGCTACACCTTC. Translated: CASSLELGGLGGYTF. Full variable domain (rest looked up from reference TRBV7-2 and TRBJ1-2): GAGVSQSPSNKVTEKGKDVELRCDPISGHTALYWYRQSLGQGLEFLIYFQGNSAPDKSGLPSDRFSAERTGGSVSTLTIQRTQQEDSAVYLCASSLELGGLGGYTFGSGTRLTVV.

The chain joins TRBV28 to TRBJ2-1; tentative D call: TRBD1 (5 bases). This CDR3 region has 14 residues. Trimming removed 5 bases at V and 9 bases at J, with 17 bases between. The germline gives CDR1 MDHEN, CDR2 SYDVKM. The CDR3 is CASSPPGRASEQFF. Written as DNA, the CDR3 is TGTGCCAGCAGTCCCCCCGGCAGGGCCAGTGAGCAGTTCTTC.

The rearrangement links TRBV10-3 to TRBJ2-1, with TRBD1 matching 8 bases. This CDR3 comprises 14 residues. CDR1 ENHRY and CDR2 SYGVKD come from the germline V gene. The V gene end was trimmed by 7 bases and the J gene end by 4 bases; junction bases not matched to a gene: 6. CDR3: CAIKEGQAYNEQFF. The CDR3 bases are TGTGCCATCAAGGAGGGACAGGCGTACAATGAGCAGTTCTTC.

The chain links TRBV18 to TRBJ1-2; D remains ambiguous. Germline CDR1 is KGHSH and CDR2 is LQKENI. Trimming pared 2 bases from V and 5 bases from J, leaving 12 bases between. The CDR3 runs to 14 residues. CDR3 DNA sequence: TGTGCCAGCTCACCATCTTACGGGAGATATGGCTACACCTTC. Its protein is CASSPSYGRYGYTF.

The chain recombines TRBV3-1 (or the pseudogene TRBV3-2) with TRBJ2-1; D ambiguous. V was cut by 4 bases and J by 0 bases, with 16 bases left in between. Germline assignment: CDR1 LGHDT and CDR2 YNNKEL (reference sequence). This CDR3 has 17 amino acids. The CDR3 DNA sequence: TGTGCCAGCAGCCCCGGCGTTCACCGGAGCTCCTACAATGAGCAGTTCTTC. It specifies CASSPGVHRSSYNEQFF.

The chain uses TRBV11-2 and TRBJ2-2; 11 positions agree with TRBD2. CDR1 SGHAT and CDR2 FQNNGV come from the germline V gene. The CDR3 has 16 amino acids. The V and J ends lost 5 bases and 5 bases, in that order; junction bases with no gene match: 7. CDR3 protein: CASSPISGRGTGELFF. The CDR3 nucleotides are TGTGCCAGCAGCCCAATTAGCGGGAGGGGGACCGGGGAGCTGTTTTTT.

This chain joins TRBV29-1 and TRBJ2-1; 8 bases align to TRBD2. This CDR3 spans 14 amino acids. Per germline, CDR1 SQVTM and CDR2 ANQGSEA. V shed 1 base, J shed 4 bases, and the junction held 3 bases outside the gene matches. The CDR3 nucleotides read TGCAGCGTTGAAGGGCGGGAGGTGTACAATGAGCAGTTCTTC. Its translation is CSVEGREVYNEQFF.